This TCR beta chain was observed in a study of Ad26.COV2.S vaccination and SARS-CoV-2 variants. Study conclusions and caveats: Analytic work on TCR breadth and depth might have understated the full extent of total T cell responses. After vaccination, substantial breadth of spike-specific CD8+ and CD4+ responses was reported.

Treatment noted: over 15 received Ad26.COV2.S at low or high dose, single or two shots; roughly five received placebo; per-sample allocation not given. All samples were drawn on day 63, counting from the first vaccine or placebo injection. An 18-55-year-old adult in Boston served as donor. The CDR3 has 13 amino acids. Trimming cost V 7 bases and J 9 bases, with 16 bases left between them. As to this clone: Its antigen is as yet unknown.

TCRdb's copy holds only in-frame clones and misses some; the assay was immunoSEQ multiplex PCR. Of about 250,000 clones listed, roughly 86% were seen once; the top ten hold around 3%. This clonotype was obtained from a person aged 18 to 65 who received the Ad26.COV2.S COVID-19 vaccine or a placebo. The chain joins TRBV12-3 or TRBV12-4 to TRBJ2-1; D might be TRBD1 (5 bases). The sample consisted of peripheral blood, taken in a trial of Ad26.COV2.S vaccine versus placebo. The CDR3 DNA follows: TGTGCCAGCATCCAAATGGGGCACGGTGAGCAGTTCTTC. Translating gives CASIQMGHGEQFF.